One sample yielded the 27 T cell receptor beta chains listed below, sequenced in a study of blood T cell repertoires in COVID-19. The protocol was immunoSEQ multiplex PCR, while the TCRdb copy is restricted to in-frame clones and leaves out a portion. The sample contains 170,000 or so clones, 88% of which appear only once. The specimen sequenced was PBMCs or T cells enriched from blood (not recorded which). These TCRs come from a woman aged 45-60 years who had recovered from COVID-19.

The CDR3 sequence: CASSPPGQGGIIGGYTF. In DNA form, the CDR3 reads TGTGCCAGCTCACCACCAGGACAGGGGGGAATCATTGGAGGCTACACCTTC. The rearrangement joins TRBV18 to TRBJ1-2, with 10 bases matching TRBD1. Germline assignment: CDR1 KGHSH and CDR2 LQKENI. The CDR3 consists of 17 residues. Losses at the gene ends were 0 bases for V and 8 bases for J; bases not matched to a gene: 12.

The V call is TRBV18, the J call TRBJ2-1; TRBD1 matches 7 bases. The CDR3 has 12 amino acids. Germline-derived CDR1 and CDR2 are KGHSH and LQKENI. The V and J ends lost 2 bases and 12 bases, in that order; junction bases with no gene match: 4. The CDR3 reads CASSPGGQTQFF. CDR3 DNA: TGTGCCAGCTCACCAGGGGGACAGACGCAGTTCTTC.

The gene calls are TRBV5-4 and TRBJ1-5, with 9 bases matching TRBD1. This CDR3 comprises 14 residues. J lost 4 bases, V lost 2 bases, and 1 base had no gene match. CDR1 is SGHNT, CDR2 YYREEE, per germline (reference sequence). The CDR3 bases are TGTGCCAGCAGCTTTGGGACAGGGAATCAGCCCCAGCATTTT. It encodes CASSFGTGNQPQHF.

The chain links TRBV11-2 to TRBJ1-4; 7 bases map to TRBD1. The V segment lost 5 bases and the J segment 5 bases; nucleotides outside the gene matches: 5. The V gene's germline CDR1 is SGHAT and CDR2 FQNNGV. CDR3 length: 14 residues. CDR3 in amino acids: CASSRGTVNEKLFF. The CDR3 region has the DNA TGTGCCAGCAGCCGGGGGACAGTAAATGAAAAACTGTTTTTT.

J is TRBJ1-2 and V is TRBV6-6, with TRBD1 matching over 7 bases. Trimming cost V 6 bases and J 8 bases; bases outside gene matches: 9. Germline CDR1 and CDR2: MNHNY and SVGAGI (reference sequence). This CDR3 has 13 amino acids. The CDR3 nucleotides read TGTGCCAGCAGAATTGGACAGGTTGGAGGCTACACCTTC. Protein sequence: CASRIGQVGGYTF.

The chain uses TRBV5-6 and TRBJ1-4, with 9 positions matching TRBD1. Germline CDR1 is SGHDT and CDR2 is YYEEEE. The V gene end was trimmed by 2 bases and the J gene end by 5 bases; junction bases not matched to a gene: 1. The CDR3 covers 14 residues. This CDR3 is CASSFGQGNEKLFF. As DNA, the CDR3 is TGTGCCAGCAGCTTCGGACAGGGGAATGAAAAACTGTTTTTT.

The V gene is TRBV27, the J gene TRBJ2-7; D is perhaps TRBD2 (6 bases). Per the germline V gene, CDR1 is MNHEY and CDR2 is SMNVEV (reference sequence). V was cut by 5 bases and J by 2 bases, with 19 bases left in between. The CDR3 spans 16 residues. CDR3 in amino acids: CASSGFGGESPYEQYF. The CDR3 DNA reads as TGTGCCAGCAGTGGGTTCGGCGGGGAGTCCCCCTACGAGCAGTACTTC.

The table lists this clone with a count of one. The rearrangement links TRBV12-5 to TRBJ2-1; TRBD2 matches 12 bases. The junction had 9 bases not matched to a gene; V was cut back by 4 bases and J by 8 bases. CDR1 LGHNT and CDR2 FRNRAP come from the germline V gene. The CDR3 totals 16 residues. The CDR3: CASGSRLAGVQDEQFF. For the CDR3, the DNA is TGTGCTAGTGGTTCCCGACTAGCGGGGGTACAGGATGAGCAGTTCTTC.

This chain connects TRBV11-3 to TRBJ2-5; perhaps TRBD2 as D (5 bases). Germline-derived CDR1 and CDR2 are SGHNT and YENEEA. V was cut by 5 bases and J by 2 bases, with 15 bases left in between. CDR3 size: 15 residues. CDR3 residues: CASSPPGLAQETQYF. CDR3 nucleotides: TGTGCCAGCAGCCCACCCGGACTCGCACAAGAGACCCAGTACTTC. The full variable domain, in which reference TRBV11-3 and TRBJ2-5 provide the parts outside the CDR3, is EAGVVQSPRYKIIEKKQPVAFWCNPISGHNTLYWYLQNLGQGPELLIRYENEEAVDDSQLPKDRFSAERLKGVDSTLKIQPAELGDSAVYLCASSPPGLAQETQYFGPGTRLLVL.

The chain uses TRBV11-2 and TRBJ1-2, with D perhaps TRBD1 (5 bases). Trimming removed 2 bases from V and 4 bases from J, with 14 bases in between. CDR3 length equals 15 residues. Per germline, CDR1 SGHAT and CDR2 FQNNGV. CDR3 DNA: TGTGCCAGCAGCTTAACTCCAGGGCAGACCTATGGCTACACCTTC. Protein product: CASSLTPGQTYGYTF.

This clone was seen once. The chain is built from TRBV27 and TRBJ2-3, with 10 bases aligning to TRBD1. Germline assignment: CDR1 MNHEY and CDR2 SMNVEV (reference sequence). The CDR3 totals 14 residues. The V segment lost 7 bases and the J segment 5 bases; nucleotides outside the gene matches: 6. The CDR3 reads CASTRQGALDTQYF. CDR3 in DNA: TGTGCCAGCACGAGACAGGGGGCGTTAGATACGCAGTATTTT.

The V call is TRBV7-3, the J call TRBJ2-2; possible D gene TRBD2, 5 bases. The V end was cut by 6 bases, the J end by 6 bases, with 14 bases between. Germline CDR1 SGHTA, CDR2 FQGTGA. The CDR3 sequence is 14 residues long. CDR3 DNA: TGTGCCAGCAGTTACCCCGGGCGGGCCGGGGAGCTGTTTTTT. Translation: CASSYPGRAGELFF.

The genes are TRBV19 and TRBJ2-7; TRBD1 matches at 8 bases. Trimming took 5 bases from V and 1 from J; bases not matched to a gene: 4. Germline V gives CDR1 LNHDA, CDR2 SQIVND (reference sequence). This CDR3 region has 14 residues. Here the CDR3 reads CASSVGQGSYEQYF. Written as DNA, the CDR3 is TGTGCCAGTAGTGTAGGACAGGGTTCCTACGAGCAGTACTTC.

V and J are TRBV23-1 and TRBJ2-2, with 9 bases aligning to TRBD1. TRBV23-1 is an ORF, and what it does is uncertain. V was pared by 3 bases and J by 1 base, with 6 bases of the junction left unmatched. There are 17 residues in the CDR3. In DNA form, the CDR3 reads TGCGCCAGCAGTCATAGGGAGGGACAGGGGAACACCGGGGAGCTGTTTTTT. The encoded protein is CASSHREGQGNTGELFF.

This chain's CDR3 is CATSDPGVSYGYTF. In DNA form, the CDR3 reads TGTGCCACCAGTGATCCAGGGGTATCCTATGGCTACACCTTC. The chain combines TRBV24-1 with TRBJ1-2; maybe TRBD1 (6 bases). CDR1 and CDR2 (germline): KGHDR, SFDVKD. The V end was cut by 3 bases, the J end by 4 bases, with 11 bases between. The CDR3 loop spans 14 amino acids.

CDR3 DNA sequence: TGTGCCAGCAGTTTACGTGTGGGGGCCCCTAGCACAGATACGCAGTATTTT. It encodes CASSLRVGAPSTDTQYF. V is TRBV27 and J is TRBJ2-3, with D possibly TRBD1 on 6 matching bases. The CDR3 extends over 17 amino acids. Trimming cost V 2 bases and J 0 bases, with 15 bases left between them. Germline V gives CDR1 MNHEY, CDR2 SMNVEV (reference sequence).

CDR3 sequence: CASSPTPQSSGNTIYF. CDR3 DNA sequence: TGTGCCAGCAGTCCCACGCCACAAAGCTCTGGAAACACCATATATTTT. The chain uses TRBV27 and TRBJ1-3; the D is unclear. CDR1 is MNHEY and CDR2 is SMNVEV in the germline V gene (reference sequence). V lost 5 bases and J 0 bases, leaving 14 bases between the germline ends. CDR3 length: 16 amino acids.

The chain joins TRBV7-2 to TRBJ1-1; 7 bases are shared with TRBD1. CDR3 length: 15 amino acids. Germline lookup yields CDR1 SGHTA and CDR2 FQGNSA. V trimming: 5 bases; J trimming: 4 bases; junction bases outside the gene matches: 10. The CDR3 nucleotides are TGTGCCAGCAGCCCTAGACAGGGAAGGAGCACTGAAGCTTTCTTT. Its protein product is CASSPRQGRSTEAFF.

This clone was observed once. V gene TRBV6-5 combines with J gene TRBJ1-2; weak D call: TRBD1 (5 bases). CDR1 and CDR2 (germline): MNHEY, SVGAGI. The CDR3 is made up of 13 amino acids. V lost 6 bases, J lost 1 base, and 9 bases lay in between. The CDR3 sequence is CASSTTVNYGYTF. CDR3 sequence (DNA): TGTGCCAGCAGCACGACAGTTAACTATGGCTACACCTTC.

The J gene is TRBJ1-6, the V gene TRBV13; tentative D call: TRBD1 (6 bases). V dropped 3 bases and J dropped 5 bases, with 17 bases sitting between them. CDR1 and CDR2 (germline): PRHDT, FYEKMQ (reference sequence). The CDR3 is made up of 17 amino acids. The CDR3 region has the DNA TGTGCCAGCAGCTTGTCCTTACAGGGAGTGGATAATTCACCCCTCCACTTT. This gives the protein CASSLSLQGVDNSPLHF.

V and J are TRBV7-2 and TRBJ1-2, with TRBD1 matching 12 bases. The germline CDR1 and CDR2 sequences are SGHTA and FQGNSA. There are 18 residues in the CDR3. The ends lost 0 bases at V and 6 bases at J; junction bases unmatched: 11. CDR3 nucleotide sequence: TGTGCCAGCAGCTTAGCGGGGACAGGGGGCGCACGAAGGGATGGCTACACCTTC. Translating it yields CASSLAGTGGARRDGYTF.

This clone was seen more than once but under ten times. The rearrangement uses TRBV6-5 and TRBJ1-1; D is possibly TRBD1 (5 bases). CDR1 MNHEY and CDR2 SVGAGI come from the germline V gene. CDR3 length: 13 amino acids. Trimming removed 4 bases from V and 4 bases from J, with 10 bases in between. The CDR3 loop reads CASSWPGGTEAFF. The DNA of the CDR3 is TGTGCCAGCAGTTGGCCGGGGGGCACTGAAGCTTTCTTT.

This clone showed up just a few times. This chain connects TRBV6-5 to TRBJ1-5; perhaps TRBD1 as D (5 bases). The germline V gene encodes CDR1 MNHEY and CDR2 SVGAGI. V lost 6 bases and J lost 2, with 8 bases in between. The CDR3 is 13 residues long. CDR3 residues: CASRGRGNQPQHF. CDR3 DNA sequence: TGTGCCAGCAGGGGCAGGGGCAATCAGCCCCAGCATTTT.

This clone has only one observation. The chain links TRBV19 to TRBJ2-1; perhaps TRBD1 as D (6 bases). Trimming stripped 6 bases from V and 9 bases from J, with 18 bases between. This CDR3 comprises 14 residues. Germline V gene sequence: CDR1 LNHDA, CDR2 SQIVND (reference sequence). CDR3 amino acids: CASRSGTRLAEQFF. The CDR3 DNA reads TGTGCCAGTAGATCCGGGACACGGTTGGCTGAGCAGTTCTTC.

This sequence joins TRBV7-6 and TRBJ1-2, with 10 positions matching TRBD1. The CDR3 has 15 residues. The V gene's germline CDR1 is SGHVS and CDR2 FNYEAQ. Germline trimming cut 5 bases from V and 5 bases from J; bases unmatched to any gene: 8. The chain's CDR3 is CASSPAGGQGYGYTF. CDR3 nucleotide sequence: TGTGCCAGCAGCCCAGCGGGGGGACAGGGGTATGGCTACACCTTC.

This clone showed up just once. V gene TRBV19 combines with J gene TRBJ1-2; TRBD1 matches 7 bases. The CDR3 has 13 amino acids. Germline V gives CDR1 LNHDA, CDR2 SQIVND (reference sequence). Losses at the gene ends were 3 bases for V and 8 bases for J; bases not matched to a gene: 6. This CDR3 is CASSMTGTQGYTF. The CDR3 bases are TGTGCCAGTAGTATGACAGGGACCCAGGGCTACACCTTC. The entire variable domain, with the rest obtained from reference TRBV19 and TRBJ1-2, is as follows: DGGITQSPKYLFRKEGQNVTLSCEQNLNHDAMYWYRQDPGQGLRLIYYSQIVNDFQKGDIAEGYSVSREKKESFPLTVTSAQKNPTAFYLCASSMTGTQGYTFGSGTRLTVV.

There are a few counts of this clone. The rearrangement joins TRBV25-1 to TRBJ1-3, with 10 nucleotides matching TRBD1. The CDR3 contains 16 residues. V was clipped by 1 base and J by 9 bases; unmatched bases: 9. CDR1 is MGHDK, CDR2 SYGVNS, per germline. CDR3 region: CASSEWGQGPLSTIYF. DNA of the CDR3: TGTGCCAGCAGTGAATGGGGACAGGGGCCATTGAGCACCATATATTTT.